A selection of T cell receptor beta chains follows, all from one sample in a study of blood T cell repertoires in COVID-19. Here immunoSEQ multiplex PCR was the method, and the copy in TCRdb shows in-frame clones only, minus some. Here the sample spans some 320,000 clones, around 87% being singletons. The sequencing input was PBMCs or T cells enriched from blood (not recorded which). The source is a young woman who had recovered from COVID-19. CDR3s include the opening cysteine and the closing phenylalanine or tryptophan. Each record gives: clone size, J gene, V gene, D gene, CDR3 protein, CDR3 DNA. A D gene is named only where the DNA matches it firmly. Some rows mark clone size as missing; the rest say once, few, many or name a class of expanded clone.

>-|TRBJ2-5|TRBV18|-
CASSPTGSEEETQYF
TGTGCCAGCTCACCTACAGGGTCTGAGGAAGAGACCCAGTACTTC
>once|TRBJ2-7|TRBV28|-
CASSGDSQSRPYEQYF
TGTGCCAGCAGTGGGGACTCCCAGTCGAGACCCTACGAGCAGTACTTC
>-|TRBJ1-2|TRBV29-1|-
CSVSHAWSAYGYTF
TGCAGCGTTTCCCATGCGTGGTCCGCCTATGGCTACACCTTC
>-|TRBJ2-4|TRBV3-1/TRBV3-2|TRBD2
CASGNLAGEQRNIQYF
TGTGCCAGCGGGAATCTAGCGGGGGAACAAAGGAACATTCAGTACTTC
>once|TRBJ2-5|TRBV7-2|-
CASSLGGGLQETQYF
TGTGCCAGCAGCTTAGGGGGGGGGCTGCAAGAGACCCAGTACTTC
>-|TRBJ1-2|TRBV7-2|-
CASSLGIRQARWGYTF
TGTGCCAGCAGCTTAGGGATTCGACAGGCACGGTGGGGCTACACCTTC
>-|TRBJ1-1|TRBV7-9|-
CASSLALGGSTEAFF
TGTGCCAGCAGCTTAGCGCTAGGGGGTAGCACTGAAGCTTTCTTT
>-|TRBJ1-1|TRBV19|-
CASSKPWAGTEAFF
TGTGCCAGTAGTAAGCCCTGGGCCGGCACTGAAGCTTTCTTT
>-|TRBJ1-3|TRBV10-3|TRBD1
CAISETGDGNTIYF
TGTGCCATCAGCGAGACAGGGGATGGAAACACCATATATTTT
>-|TRBJ1-1|TRBV5-1|-
CASSLAPGANTEAFF
TGCGCCAGCAGCTTGGCCCCAGGGGCGAACACTGAAGCTTTCTTT
>-|TRBJ1-5|TRBV28|-
CASSLGLPQPQHF
TGTGCCAGCAGTTTGGGGCTACCTCAGCCCCAGCATTTT
>once|TRBJ2-7|TRBV7-2|-
CASTTRGSGHNYEQYF
TGTGCCAGCACCACCAGAGGTAGCGGCCACAACTACGAGCAGTACTTC
>-|TRBJ1-2|TRBV5-6|-
CASSFTRDGYTF
TGTGCCAGCAGTTTTACTAGGGATGGCTACACCTTC